This is a list of T cell receptor beta chains from one sample in a study of T cells after yellow fever vaccination. TCRdb re-derived calls from the 5' RACE reads in MiXCR, one entry per CDR3 protein. The repertoire holds around 330,000 distinct CDR3 sequences, with around 3.6% as singletons. The source was PBMCs, collected on the day of the yellow fever booster vaccination. The receptors stem from a man between 18 and 35 years old who received the YFV17D yellow fever vaccine. CDR3s include the opening cysteine and the closing phenylalanine or tryptophan. D genes are given only for firm matches. Part of the rows lack a size; the others show once, few, many or a class for expanded clones.

J gene	V gene	clone size	D gene	CDR3 protein	CDR3 DNA
TRBJ2-1	TRBV7-3	few	TRBD2	CASSPPGASGGINEQFF	TGTGCCAGCAGCCCCCCCGGGGCGAGCGGGGGGATCAATGAGCAGTTCTTC
TRBJ2-6	TRBV12-3/TRBV12-4	few	.	CASDHRAGANVLTF	TGTGCCAGCGACCACAGGGCTGGGGCCAACGTCCTGACTTTC
TRBJ1-6	TRBV7-3	few	.	CASSLGAGSSYNSPLHF	TGTGCCAGCAGCTTAGGGGCCGGTAGCTCCTATAATTCACCCCTCCACTTT
TRBJ1-4	TRBV28	many	.	CASKGATNEKLFF	TGTGCCAGCAAAGGGGCAACTAATGAAAAACTGTTTTTT
TRBJ1-3	TRBV7-2	many	.	CASSSAVAASGNTIYF	TGTGCCAGCAGCTCTGCGGTGGCAGCCTCTGGAAACACCATATATTTT
TRBJ1-1	TRBV5-5	.	.	CASSLISNTEAFF	TGTGCCAGCAGCTTGATTTCGAACACTGAAGCTTTCTTT
TRBJ2-2	TRBV21-1	many	.	CASSAPTSGGAFGTGELFF	TGTGCCAGCAGCGCTCCGACTAGCGGGGGGGCTTTCGGCACCGGGGAGCTGTTTTTT
TRBJ2-2	TRBV6-5	many	.	CASSSKYTGELFF	TGTGCCAGCAGTTCTAAGTACACCGGGGAGCTGTTTTTT
TRBJ1-3	TRBV6-5	few	TRBD1	CASKTGTGRNTIYF	TGTGCCAGCAAGACCGGGACAGGTAGAAACACCATATATTTT
TRBJ2-5	TRBV5-4	.	TRBD1	CASSVQTGTGRETQYF	TGTGCCAGCAGTGTCCAAACCGGGACAGGGAGGGAGACCCAGTACTTC
TRBJ2-1	TRBV4-1	.	.	CASSQESKRRGEQFF	TGCGCCAGCAGCCAAGAGTCCAAGCGGAGGGGTGAGCAGTTCTTC
TRBJ1-4	TRBV6-5	many	.	CASSRDRPRLGEKLFF	TGTGCCAGCAGCCGCGACAGGCCCAGACTCGGTGAAAAACTGTTTTTT
TRBJ2-1	TRBV7-8	.	TRBD2	CASSLASGGTEQFF	TGTGCCAGCAGCTTAGCTAGCGGGGGCACTGAGCAGTTCTTC
TRBJ1-2	TRBV5-1	many	.	CASSPEAGGRWGYTF	TGCGCCAGCAGCCCGGAGGCCGGGGGGCGCTGGGGCTACACCTTC
TRBJ2-7	TRBV7-9	many	TRBD1	CASSNPLDPGQGLYEQYF	TGTGCCAGCAGCAACCCTCTCGATCCGGGACAGGGGCTCTACGAGCAGTACTTC
TRBJ1-5	TRBV20-1	few	.	CSARGDGLQPQHF	TGCAGTGCTAGGGGGGACGGTTTACAGCCCCAGCATTTT
TRBJ1-2	TRBV5-6	.	.	CASRRDINYGYTF	TGTGCCAGCAGGCGCGATATTAACTATGGCTACACCTTC
TRBJ1-5	TRBV30	many	.	CAWSTLTGNQPQHF	TGTGCCTGGAGTACGCTAACGGGAAATCAGCCCCAGCATTTT
TRBJ1-2	TRBV5-6	many	TRBD1	CASSRDRSNYGYTF	TGCGCCAGCAGCAGGGACAGGTCAAACTATGGCTACACCTTC
TRBJ2-5	TRBV12-3/TRBV12-4	.	.	CASSFSHRQETQYF	TGTGCCAGCAGTTTCTCACACCGCCAAGAGACCCAGTACTTC
TRBJ1-3	TRBV9	few	.	CASSVGDRSSGNTIYF	TGTGCCAGCAGCGTAGGAGACAGGAGCTCTGGAAACACCATATATTTT
TRBJ2-7	TRBV10-3	many	.	CAISDSGDEQYF	TGTGCCATCAGTGATTCTGGGGACGAGCAGTACTTC
TRBJ2-5	TRBV7-2	many	TRBD2	CASTPLASGVKETQYF	TGTGCCAGCACCCCGTTGGCTAGCGGGGTAAAAGAGACCCAGTACTTC
TRBJ2-3	TRBV5-8	many	TRBD1	CASSIAGGMTDTQYF	TGTGCCAGCAGCATAGCAGGGGGAATGACAGATACGCAGTATTTT
TRBJ2-7	TRBV20-1	many	.	CSAAESYEQYF	TGCAGTGCTGCAGAGTCCTACGAGCAGTACTTC
TRBJ1-2	TRBV28	many	.	CASSFSGQGYGYTF	TGTGCCAGCAGTTTCTCAGGGCAGGGATATGGCTACACCTTC
TRBJ2-3	TRBV4-1	few	.	CASSRRGDFSTDTQYF	TGCGCCAGCAGCCGCCGAGGGGATTTTAGCACAGATACGCAGTATTTT
TRBJ2-5	TRBV30	.	.	CAWSGRGKTQYF	TGTGCCTGGAGTGGACGAGGAAAGACCCAGTACTTC
TRBJ1-2	TRBV5-1	.	.	CASSLDRREGYTF	TGCGCCAGCAGCTTAGATCGGCGGGAGGGCTACACCTTC
TRBJ1-1	TRBV4-3	many	.	CASSQYPATEAFF	TGCGCCAGCAGCCAATACCCAGCCACTGAAGCTTTCTTT
TRBJ2-3	TRBV24-1	.	.	CATSLRVTDTQYF	TGTGCCACCAGTCTGCGGGTAACAGATACGCAGTATTTT
TRBJ2-4	TRBV6-5	many	.	CASTQGAWERGAKNIQYF	TGTGCCAGCACCCAAGGGGCCTGGGAGAGGGGGGCCAAAAACATTCAGTACTTC
TRBJ1-2	TRBV12-3/TRBV12-4	.	.	CASRAPGGYTF	TGTGCCAGCAGGGCTCCGGGAGGCTACACCTTC
TRBJ1-1	TRBV5-1	many	TRBD1	CASMDRGENTEAFF	TGCGCCAGCATGGACAGGGGAGAGAACACTGAAGCTTTCTTT
TRBJ2-2	TRBV14	.	TRBD2	CASSQVPGLAYANTGELFF	TGTGCCAGCAGCCAAGTCCCGGGACTAGCGTACGCGAACACCGGGGAGCTGTTTTTT
TRBJ2-5	TRBV18	few	.	CASSPQSRYETQYF	TGTGCCAGCTCACCCCAGTCTCGTTACGAGACCCAGTACTTC
TRBJ2-3	TRBV4-1	many	TRBD2	CASSQDPWSSGGFPSNTQYF	TGCGCCAGCAGCCAAGATCCTTGGAGTAGCGGGGGGTTCCCCTCGAATACGCAGTATTTT
TRBJ2-1	TRBV7-7	many	TRBD2	CASSLLGGGKQFF	TGTGCCAGCAGCTTGCTTGGCGGGGGGAAGCAGTTCTTC
TRBJ2-2	TRBV11-3	few	.	CASSQGRGNTGELFF	TGTGCCAGCAGCCAAGGCCGAGGGAACACCGGGGAGCTGTTTTTT
TRBJ2-5	TRBV14	.	TRBD2	CASSQLAGAYQETQYF	TGTGCCAGCAGCCAGCTAGCGGGGGCGTACCAAGAGACCCAGTACTTC
TRBJ2-7	TRBV5-1	few	.	CASSKEQGLEQYF	TGCGCCAGCAGCAAAGAACAGGGCTTGGAGCAGTACTTC
TRBJ2-3	TRBV6-1	many	TRBD2	CASSERKRGSTDTQYF	TGTGCCAGCAGTGAGCGGAAGCGGGGTAGCACAGATACGCAGTATTTT
TRBJ1-6	TRBV18	many	.	CASSPSSRTAYNSPLHF	TGTGCCAGCTCACCAAGCTCCCGTACAGCGTATAATTCACCCCTCCACTTT
TRBJ1-1	TRBV4-1	many	.	CASSQIVQGVPEAFF	TGCGCCAGCAGCCAAATCGTACAGGGTGTACCTGAAGCTTTCTTT
TRBJ2-5	TRBV10-3	few	TRBD2	CAISKSSGGAQETQYF	TGTGCCATCAGTAAATCTAGCGGGGGGGCTCAAGAGACCCAGTACTTC
TRBJ1-1	TRBV7-2	many	.	CASSPAGVVAEAFF	TGTGCCAGCAGCCCCGCGGGGGTGGTCGCTGAAGCTTTCTTT
TRBJ1-4	TRBV10-2	many	.	CATMGEKLFF	TGCGCCACCATGGGTGAAAAACTGTTTTTT
TRBJ1-1	TRBV4-1	many	.	CASSQGVNTEAFF	TGTGCCAGCAGCCAAGGGGTGAACACTGAAGCTTTCTTT
TRBJ2-3	TRBV5-1	.	TRBD2	CATVGLAGADTQYF	TGCGCCACGGTGGGACTAGCGGGGGCGGATACGCAGTATTTT
TRBJ1-2	TRBV5-4	few	.	CASSHGTNFNYGYTF	TGTGCCAGCAGCCATGGGACAAACTTCAACTATGGCTACACCTTC
TRBJ2-2	TRBV5-1	few	.	CASSEGGNTGELFF	TGCGCCAGCAGCGAGGGAGGTAACACCGGGGAGCTGTTTTTT
TRBJ2-5	TRBV4-1	few	.	CASSQVWGNGQETQYF	TGCGCCAGCAGCCAAGTTTGGGGAAATGGCCAAGAGACCCAGTACTTC
TRBJ1-2	TRBV7-2	many	.	CASSPPGGASYGYTF	TGTGCCAGCAGCCCCCCCGGGGGCGCGAGTTATGGCTACACCTTC
TRBJ2-5	TRBV5-1	many	TRBD1	CASSFFGTGTQETQYF	TGCGCCAGCAGCTTTTTCGGGACAGGCACCCAAGAGACCCAGTACTTC